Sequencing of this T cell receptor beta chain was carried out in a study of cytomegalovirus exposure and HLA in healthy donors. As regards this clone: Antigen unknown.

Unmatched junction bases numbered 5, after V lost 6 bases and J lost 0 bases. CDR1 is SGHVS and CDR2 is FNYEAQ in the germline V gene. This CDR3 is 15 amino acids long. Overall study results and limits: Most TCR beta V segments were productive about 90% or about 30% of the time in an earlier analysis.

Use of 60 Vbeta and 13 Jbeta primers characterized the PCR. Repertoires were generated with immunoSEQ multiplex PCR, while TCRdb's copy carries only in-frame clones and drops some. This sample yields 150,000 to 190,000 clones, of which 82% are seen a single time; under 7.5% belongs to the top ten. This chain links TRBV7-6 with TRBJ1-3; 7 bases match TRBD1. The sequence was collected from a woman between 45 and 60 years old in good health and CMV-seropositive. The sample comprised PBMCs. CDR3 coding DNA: TGTGCCAGCAGTCGACAGGGAAACTCTGGAAACACCATATATTTT. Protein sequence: CASSRQGNSGNTIYF.